This TCR beta chain appears in the sequencing data of a study of shared clonotypes between healthy human individuals. Study observations and caveats: Unshared clonotypes carried lower generation probabilities than those common to all four donors.

V lost 0 bases and J 6 bases, leaving 12 bases between the germline ends. This CDR3 contains 14 residues. Germline CDR1 is SGDLS and CDR2 is YYNGEE. This clone came up once. Its antigen remains unknown. Cells designated naive CD8 were CD45RO-negative and were positively selected for CCR7, with terminally differentiated effector memory CD45RA+ cells excluded. Those who donated were healthy HIV-negative adults, with no recent acute infections or vaccinations reported. Profiled with immunoSEQ multiplex PCR; TCRdb holds only in-frame clones, not every one. The table lists about 2 million clones, about 95% of them singletons.

The J gene is TRBJ1-1, the V gene TRBV9; TRBD1 is a possible D gene (6 bases). This receptor was taken from a man aged 18 to 30 in good health. Input material: naive CD8+ T cells sorted from blood. In DNA, the CDR3 is TGTGCCAGCAGCGTAGCCGGGGGCGAGGCTGAAGCTTTCTTT. Amino acid sequence: CASSVAGGEAEAFF.